This T cell receptor (beta chain) was found in a study of CD8+ T cells in alopecia areata. The CDR3 contains 16 residues. V gave up 0 bases and J gave up 1 base; unmatched junction bases: 2. Germline assignment: CDR1 MNHEY and CDR2 SVGAGI. RNA extraction was followed by reverse transcription into cDNA, which acted as the sequencing template. Libraries were prepared by immunoSEQ multiplex PCR; TCRdb keeps only in-frame clonotypes and omits some of them. The sample yields about 100,000 clones, about 40% seen once. Treatment meaning: oral pan-JAK inhibitor, 5-10 mg twice daily. Sorting separated CD4+ and CD8+ T cells out of PBMCs.

This TCR was sampled from a human donor with alopecia areata. V gene TRBV6-5 combines with J gene TRBJ1-2; 10 bases map to TRBD1. The sequences come from CD8+ T cells sorted from blood, collected at week 24, from a patient treated with tofacitinib. CDR3 residues: CASSYSGQGINYGYTF. CDR3 bases: TGTGCCAGCAGTTACTCGGGACAGGGGATTAACTATGGCTACACCTTC.